Sequencing of this TCR beta chain was carried out in a study of a mutant IDH1 vaccine in newly diagnosed glioma. Turning to the study itself: Patients, over weeks 1, 3, 5, 7, 11, 15, 19 and 23, received a total of eight vaccinations. Radiotherapy alone preceded vaccination by 4-6 weeks; alternatively, vaccination started with temozolomide cycles. Treated patients, 62.5% male and 37.5% female, averaged about 40 years of age.

The assay was immunoSEQ multiplex PCR, and TCRdb's table has in-frame clones only and misses some. The data show approximately 60,000 clones, with about 81% seen just once and around 8% held by the top ten. In regard to this clone: As yet, its antigen is unknown.

V shed 7 bases and J shed 4 bases, with 22 bases lying between them. Germline loops: CDR1 SNHLY, CDR2 FYNNEI. The CDR3 contains 16 residues. Time point in this sample: week 23, last vaccination. The investigators gave 300 ug of mutant IDH1 20-mer peptide in each vaccine dose, together with topical imiquimod. The material was PBMCs, obtained from a glioma patient whose treatment included an IDH1 peptide vaccine. The sequence came from a woman aged 40 to 50 with glioma. Some clones in this sample may be carry-over from other donors' samples. The chain joins TRBV2 to TRBJ2-5; a possible D gene is TRBD2 (6 bases). The CDR3 region is CASKGPLTYGGETQYF. The CDR3 DNA is TGTGCCAGCAAGGGACCTTTGACCTACGGGGGAGAGACCCAGTACTTC.